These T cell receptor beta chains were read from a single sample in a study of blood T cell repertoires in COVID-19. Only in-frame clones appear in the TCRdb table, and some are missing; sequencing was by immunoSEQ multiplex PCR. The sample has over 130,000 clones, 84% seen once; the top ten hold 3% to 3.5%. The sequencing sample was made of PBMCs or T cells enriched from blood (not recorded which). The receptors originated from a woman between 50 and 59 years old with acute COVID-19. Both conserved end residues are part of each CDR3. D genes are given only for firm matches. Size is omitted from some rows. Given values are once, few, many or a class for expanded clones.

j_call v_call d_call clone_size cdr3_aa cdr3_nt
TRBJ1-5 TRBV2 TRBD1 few CASRDDDRVWNQPQHF TGTGCCAGCAGGGACGATGACAGGGTCTGGAATCAGCCCCAGCATTTT
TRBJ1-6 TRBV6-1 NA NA CASSELGAPLYNSPLHF TGTGCCAGCAGTGAATTAGGGGCCCCACTCTATAATTCACCCCTCCACTTT
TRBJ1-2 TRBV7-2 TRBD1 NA CASSSPAGTGAGYTF TGTGCCAGCAGCTCCCCAGCCGGGACAGGGGCTGGCTACACCTTC
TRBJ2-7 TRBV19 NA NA CASSRGLRREQYF TGTGCCAGTAGTAGGGGACTTCGGCGTGAGCAGTACTTC
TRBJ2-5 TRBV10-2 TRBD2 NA CASSDPGLAVKETQYF TGCGCCAGCAGTGATCCCGGACTAGCGGTAAAAGAGACCCAGTACTTC
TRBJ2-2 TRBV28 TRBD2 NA CASSLPGLGGTGELFF TGTGCCAGCAGTCTCCCGGGACTAGGAGGGACCGGGGAGCTGTTTTTT
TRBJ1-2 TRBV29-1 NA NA CSVEAGHYGYTF TGCAGCGTTGAGGCAGGTCATTATGGCTACACCTTC
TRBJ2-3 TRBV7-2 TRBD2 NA CASSRSGSTDTQYF TGTGCCAGCAGCCGTAGCGGGAGCACAGATACGCAGTATTTT
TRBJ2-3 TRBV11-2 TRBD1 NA CASSQGASRSTDTQYF TGTGCCAGTTCTCAGGGGGCTAGCAGGAGCACAGATACGCAGTATTTT
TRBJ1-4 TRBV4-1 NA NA CASSPGGGPLNEKLFF TGCGCCAGCAGCCCGGGGGGGGGCCCTCTAAATGAAAAACTGTTTTTT
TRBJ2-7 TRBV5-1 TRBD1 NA CASSNPRGMAEQYF TGCGCCAGCAGCAATCCCAGGGGGATGGCCGAGCAGTACTTC
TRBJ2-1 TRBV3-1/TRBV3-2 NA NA CASSLRGSYNEQFF TGTGCCAGCAGTCTCAGGGGATCCTACAATGAGCAGTTCTTC
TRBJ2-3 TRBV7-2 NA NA CASRPGRYTDTQYF TGTGCCAGCAGACCGGGGAGATACACAGATACGCAGTATTTT
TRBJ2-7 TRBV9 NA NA CASSDPAGERSSYEQYF TGTGCCAGCAGCGATCCAGCTGGGGAGCGTAGCTCCTACGAGCAGTACTTC
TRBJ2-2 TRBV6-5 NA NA CASLKGTDNTGELFF TGTGCCAGCCTCAAAGGGACTGACAACACCGGGGAGCTGTTTTTT
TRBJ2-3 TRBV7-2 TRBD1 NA CASSAHSGTGAPDTQYF TGTGCCAGCAGCGCTCACTCCGGGACAGGGGCCCCAGATACGCAGTATTTT
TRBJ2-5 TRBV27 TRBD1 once CASSWTGGEETQYF TGTGCCAGCAGTTGGACAGGGGGCGAAGAGACCCAGTACTTC
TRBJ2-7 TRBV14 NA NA CASSQENSRVYEQYF TGTGCCAGCAGCCAAGAGAATAGCCGAGTATACGAGCAGTACTTC
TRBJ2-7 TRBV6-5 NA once CASSYSREGSYEQYF TGTGCCAGCAGTTACTCCCGGGAAGGATCCTACGAGCAGTACTTC
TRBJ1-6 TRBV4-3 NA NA CASSSRGRGSPLHF TGCGCCAGCAGCTCGCGGGGGAGGGGATCACCCCTCCACTTT
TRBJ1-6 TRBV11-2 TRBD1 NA CASSFQGAANSPLHF TGTGCCAGCAGCTTCCAGGGGGCAGCTAATTCACCCCTCCACTTT
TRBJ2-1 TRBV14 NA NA CASGGGAGNEQFF TGTGCCAGCGGGGGAGGCGCCGGCAATGAGCAGTTCTTC
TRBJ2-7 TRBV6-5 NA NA CASRPGGVYEQYF TGTGCCAGCAGACCCGGCGGAGTCTACGAGCAGTACTTC
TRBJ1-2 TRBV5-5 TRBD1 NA CASSLGTGGNYGYTF TGTGCCAGCAGCTTGGGGACAGGGGGTAACTATGGCTACACCTTC
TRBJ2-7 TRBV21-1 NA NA CASSKVTGGWVPYEQYF TGTGCCAGCAGCAAAGTTACAGGGGGCTGGGTCCCCTACGAGCAGTACTTC
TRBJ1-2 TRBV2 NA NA CASNTLGGGYTF TGTGCCAGCAACACCCTCGGGGGTGGCTACACCTTC
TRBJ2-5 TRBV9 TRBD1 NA CASSDPTGAQETQYF TGTGCCAGCAGCGACCCGACAGGGGCACAAGAGACCCAGTACTTC
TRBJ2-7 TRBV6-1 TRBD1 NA CASSDRDRIYEQYF TGTGCCAGCAGTGATAGGGACAGGATCTACGAGCAGTACTTC
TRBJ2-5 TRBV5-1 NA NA CASSLFGGAETQYF TGCGCCAGCAGCTTGTTTGGGGGCGCAGAGACCCAGTACTTC
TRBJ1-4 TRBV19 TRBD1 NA CATTSYRTGGKEKLFF TGTGCCACAACCTCATACCGGACAGGCGGTAAAGAAAAACTGTTTTTT
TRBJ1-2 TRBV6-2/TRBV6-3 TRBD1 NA CASSYRGQLNGYTF TGTGCCAGCAGTTACAGGGGGCAGCTAAACGGCTACACCTTC
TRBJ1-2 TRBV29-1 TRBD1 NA CSVEKGTGLSYGYTF TGCAGCGTTGAGAAAGGGACAGGTCTTAGCTATGGCTACACCTTC
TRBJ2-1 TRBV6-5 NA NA CASRFPGVKDNEQFF TGTGCCAGCAGGTTCCCGGGGGTCAAAGACAATGAGCAGTTCTTC
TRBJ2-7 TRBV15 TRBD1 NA CATSTGQGVDEQYF TGTGCCACCAGCACGGGACAGGGAGTCGACGAGCAGTACTTC
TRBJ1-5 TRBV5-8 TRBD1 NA CASSLLEGTGGNQPQHF TGTGCCAGCAGCCTCCTGGAGGGGACAGGGGGCAATCAGCCCCAGCATTTT
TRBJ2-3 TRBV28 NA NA CASSRSRDNTDTQYF TGTGCCAGCAGTCGATCCCGGGACAACACAGATACGCAGTATTTT
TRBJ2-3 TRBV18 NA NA CASSSNRASTDTQYF TGTGCCAGCTCTTCGAACAGGGCTAGCACAGATACGCAGTATTTT
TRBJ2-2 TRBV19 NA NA CASVQGRTGELFF TGTGCCAGTGTCCAGGGGAGAACCGGGGAGCTGTTTTTT
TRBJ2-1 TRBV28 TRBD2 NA CASTPGGFYNEQFF TGTGCCAGCACCCCGGGAGGGTTCTACAATGAGCAGTTCTTC
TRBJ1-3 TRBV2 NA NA CASSGGQTGNTIYF TGTGCCAGCAGTGGCGGACAGACTGGAAACACCATATATTTT
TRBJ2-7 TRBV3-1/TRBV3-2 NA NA CASSRRGGSDIAYEQYF TGTGCCAGCAGCCGACGAGGAGGGAGCGATATAGCCTACGAGCAGTACTTC
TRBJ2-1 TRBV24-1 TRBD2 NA CATSDPGTNYNEQFF TGTGCCACCAGTGATCCTGGGACTAATTACAATGAGCAGTTCTTC
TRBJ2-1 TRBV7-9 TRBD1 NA CASSYMGTGSYNEQFF TGTGCCAGCAGCTATATGGGGACAGGGAGTTACAATGAGCAGTTCTTC
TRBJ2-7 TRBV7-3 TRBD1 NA CASSLEQGYEQYF TGTGCCAGCAGCTTGGAACAGGGGTACGAGCAGTACTTC
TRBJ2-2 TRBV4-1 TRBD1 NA CASSQQGARTGELFF TGCGCCAGCAGCCAACAGGGGGCGCGGACCGGGGAGCTGTTTTTT
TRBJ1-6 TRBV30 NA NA CAWTLEENNSPLHF TGTGCCTGGACCCTGGAGGAAAATAATTCACCCCTCCACTTT
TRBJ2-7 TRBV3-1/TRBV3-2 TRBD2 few CASSQGGREGSYEQYF TGTGCCAGCAGCCAAGGGGGGCGGGAGGGTTCCTACGAGCAGTACTTC
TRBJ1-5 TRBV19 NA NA CASSREVRNQPQHF TGTGCCAGTAGCCGGGAAGTCCGCAATCAGCCCCAGCATTTT